This TCR beta chain emerged from a study of blood T cell repertoires in COVID-19. Study-wide context: Sites across the United States, Italy and Spain contributed samples from acute and convalescent COVID-19.

Clones were sequenced by immunoSEQ multiplex PCR, and TCRdb holds only the in-frame ones, with some missing. The sample has about 310,000 clones, around nine tenths seen once. This clone was observed a handful of times. Germline V gives CDR1 SEHNR, CDR2 FQNEAQ (reference sequence). V was pared by 5 bases and J by 4 bases, with 6 bases of the junction left unmatched. This CDR3 is built from 14 residues. Sequences were obtained from peripheral blood. The sequence came from a man in his sixties or seventies with acute or convalescent COVID-19. This chain connects TRBV7-9 to TRBJ2-7, with 9 bases lining up with TRBD1. CDR3 nucleotide sequence: TGTGCCAGCAGCCTACAGGGGGCCTTTTACGAGCAGTACTTC. Its translation: CASSLQGAFYEQYF. The complete variable domain, with remaining parts taken from reference TRBV7-9 and TRBJ2-7, reads DTGVSQNPRHKITKRGQNVTFRCDPISEHNRLYWYRQTLGQGPEFLTYFQNEAQLEKSRLLSDRFSAERPKGSFSTLEIQRTEQGDSAMYLCASSLQGAFYEQYFGPGTRLTVT.